This TCR beta chain was captured in a study of T cells after yellow fever vaccination. As for the study in general: The authors prepared low-cell-number fractions using SMART-Seq v4 Ultra Low Input.

The CDR3 has 12 amino acids. Per the germline V gene, CDR1 is SGHDT and CDR2 is YYEEEE. The V gene lost 4 bases and the J gene lost 7 bases, with 11 bases spanning the gap. Conversion of TCR transcripts into cDNA relied on 5'RACE template switching, which added a universal primer site and UMIs. Each CDR3 protein is one row after TCRdb ran MiXCR on the 5' RACE reads. The sample consists of about 200,000 distinct CDR3 sequences, approximately 3.3% of them appearing once. Many counts were recorded for this clonotype. Antigen: not known. Notes on the study in general: Booster samples showed a return of most primary-vaccination clones (almost 97% CD4, 80% to 90% CD8). The study noted that FACS-sorted repertoires could contain abundant clonotypes contaminating from the bulk population.

The source is a man aged 18 to 29 who received the YFV17D yellow fever vaccine. The chain couples TRBV5-6 to TRBJ2-5; D unclear. Source: CD4+ T cells sorted from PBMCs, taken 10 days after the yellow fever booster vaccination. CDR3 protein: CASSPTAGTQYF. The CDR3 DNA reads as TGTGCCAGCAGCCCAACGGCCGGGACCCAGTACTTC.